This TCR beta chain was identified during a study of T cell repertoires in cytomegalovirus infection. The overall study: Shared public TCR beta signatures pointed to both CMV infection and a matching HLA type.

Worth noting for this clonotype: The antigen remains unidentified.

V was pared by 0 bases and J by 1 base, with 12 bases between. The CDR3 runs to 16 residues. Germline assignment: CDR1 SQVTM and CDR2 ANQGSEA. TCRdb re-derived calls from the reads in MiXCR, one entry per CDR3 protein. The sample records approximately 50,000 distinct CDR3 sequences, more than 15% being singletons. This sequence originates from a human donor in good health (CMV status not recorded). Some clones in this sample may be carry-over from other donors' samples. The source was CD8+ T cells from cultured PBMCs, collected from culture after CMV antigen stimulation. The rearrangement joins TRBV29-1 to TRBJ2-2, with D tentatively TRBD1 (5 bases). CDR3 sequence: CSVEDLGQGNTGELFF. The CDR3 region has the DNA TGCAGCGTTGAAGATCTCGGGCAGGGGAACACCGGGGAGCTGTTTTTT.